Each of the 14 T cell receptor beta chains below was sequenced from the same sample in a study of blood T cell repertoires in COVID-19. The method was immunoSEQ multiplex PCR; TCRdb's version includes in-frame clones alone and lacks a portion of them. The sample shows under 350,000 clones, 75% to 95% of them seen only once. The sequenced sample consisted of peripheral blood. All receptors come from a woman under 40 with COVID-19, enrolled during active disease.

The chain joins TRBV27 to TRBJ2-7; the match to TRBD2 covers 8 bases. Germline loops: CDR1 MNHEY, CDR2 SMNVEV (reference sequence). The V segment lost 3 bases and the J segment 6 bases; nucleotides outside the gene matches: 10. The CDR3 spans 15 residues. CDR3 DNA sequence: TGTGCCAGCAGTTTTCAGGCGGGAGGTGTTGGCGAGCAGTACTTC. As protein: CASSFQAGGVGEQYF.

This chain uses TRBV27 with TRBJ1-1; TRBD1 might be the D (5 bases). V was clipped by 6 bases and J by 3 bases, with 14 bases between them. This CDR3 comprises 14 residues. Germline V CDR1 and CDR2: MNHEY, SMNVEV (reference sequence). The CDR3 DNA sequence: TGTGCCAGCAGATCCAGGGCGGGGGACACTGAAGCTTTCTTT. As protein: CASRSRAGDTEAFF.

The rearrangement uses TRBV21-1 and TRBJ2-3; TRBD2, the D gene given by the table, was not confirmed from the DNA. TRBV21-1 is given as a pseudogene. CDR3 length equals 15 residues. This CDR3 is CASSHGGTSTDTQYF. The DNA of the CDR3 is TGTGCCAGCAGCCACGGGGGAACTAGCACAGATACGCAGTATTTT.

V is TRBV10-2 and J is TRBJ1-5, with D tentatively TRBD1 (6 bases). CDR1 is WSHSY and CDR2 is SAAADI in the germline V gene. V gave up 10 bases and J gave up 0 bases, with 13 bases separating them. The CDR3 spans 14 residues. This CDR3 reads CATCPGDSNQPQHF. Here the CDR3 DNA reads TGCGCCACCTGCCCAGGGGATAGCAATCAGCCCCAGCATTTT.

This clone was seen just once. The CDR3: CASNPTGNYNEQFF. In DNA form, the CDR3 reads TGTGCCAGCAACCCCACAGGGAACTACAATGAGCAGTTCTTC. The gene calls are TRBV2 and TRBJ2-1; maybe TRBD1 (6 bases). V lost 7 bases and J 3 bases, leaving 13 bases between the germline ends. The germline gives CDR1 SNHLY, CDR2 FYNNEI. This CDR3 has 14 amino acids.

The chain has TRBV19 and TRBJ2-1, with D uncertain. V was trimmed by 5 bases and J by 4 bases, leaving 9 bases between them. Germline V gene lookup returns CDR1 LNHDA and CDR2 SQIVND (reference sequence). The CDR3 runs to 13 residues. The CDR3 sequence is CASSQAQYNEQFF. The CDR3 DNA reads TGTGCCAGTAGTCAGGCGCAATACAATGAGCAGTTCTTC.

The rearrangement joins TRBV4-3 to TRBJ2-5; D might be TRBD2 (6 bases). The CDR3 runs to 14 residues. CDR1 and CDR2 (germline): LGHNA, YSLEER. Trimming took 4 bases from V and 1 from J, leaving 10 bases between them. The CDR3 sequence: CASSLSGTQETQYF. The CDR3 DNA reads as TGCGCCAGCAGCCTTAGCGGAACCCAAGAGACCCAGTACTTC.

This sequence joins TRBV9 and TRBJ2-1; perhaps TRBD2 as D (6 bases). Trimming took off 3 bases at V and 4 bases at J, with 8 bases between the two ends. The CDR3 is 13 amino acids. Germline values: CDR1 SGDLS, CDR2 YYNGEE. The chain's CDR3 is CASSADYYNEQFF. For the CDR3, the DNA is TGTGCCAGCAGCGCGGACTATTACAATGAGCAGTTCTTC.

The CDR3, as DNA: TGTGCCAGCAGCTTTACCGGGGATCAGCCCCAGCATTTT. This translates into CASSFTGDQPQHF. This chain uses TRBV7-9 with TRBJ1-5; D ambiguous. With 3 bases removed from V and 5 bases from J, the gap between germline ends came to 8 bases. The CDR3 has 13 amino acids. Germline CDR1 reads SEHNR; CDR2 reads FQNEAQ (reference sequence).

The chain couples TRBV18 to TRBJ2-5; TRBD2 aligns across 7 bases. CDR3 length equals 14 residues. Germline V lookup: CDR1 KGHSH, CDR2 LQKENI. Trimming cost V 3 bases and J 5 bases; bases outside gene matches: 6. Written as DNA, the CDR3 is TGTGCCAGCTCACCGCGGGAGATTGGGGAGACCCAGTACTTC. This sequence encodes CASSPREIGETQYF.

CDR3 amino acids: CSVGLSDRLSGELFF. CDR3 nucleotide sequence: TGCAGCGTTGGTCTTTCGGACAGGTTGAGCGGGGAGCTGTTTTTT. The chain employs TRBV29-1 and TRBJ2-2; the match to TRBD1 covers 7 bases. V gave up 4 bases and J gave up 7 bases; unmatched junction bases: 12. There are 15 residues in the CDR3. The V gene's germline CDR1 is SQVTM and CDR2 ANQGSEA.

This clone has more than one count but fewer than ten. V gene TRBV4-1 combines with J gene TRBJ2-7; a weak D match, TRBD1 (6 bases). CDR1 and CDR2 (germline): MGHRA, YSYEKL. Trimming left V 0 bases short and J 6 bases short, with 15 bases between. CDR3 length equals 15 residues. This CDR3 is CASSQEHRDLPEQYF. CDR3 sequence (DNA): TGCGCCAGCAGCCAAGAGCACAGGGATCTCCCCGAGCAGTACTTC.

The chain employs TRBV10-3 and TRBJ2-3, with 11 bases identical to TRBD1. V gave up 9 bases and J gave up 6 bases; unmatched junction bases: 17. CDR3 length: 17 residues. Germline-derived CDR1 and CDR2 are ENHRY and SYGVKD. The DNA for the CDR3 is TGTGCCATAGCTCGGACAGGGGGCGGTGGTCTTGAGGATACGCAGTATTTT. It translates to CAIARTGGGGLEDTQYF.

The gene calls are TRBV6-5 and TRBJ1-6; D unclear. Trimming cost V 6 bases and J 2 bases, with 8 bases left between them. This CDR3 region has 14 residues. From germline, CDR1 is MNHEY and CDR2 SVGAGI. The CDR3 is CASRRETYNSPLHF. The CDR3 DNA is TGTGCCAGCAGGAGGGAAACCTATAATTCACCCCTCCACTTT.